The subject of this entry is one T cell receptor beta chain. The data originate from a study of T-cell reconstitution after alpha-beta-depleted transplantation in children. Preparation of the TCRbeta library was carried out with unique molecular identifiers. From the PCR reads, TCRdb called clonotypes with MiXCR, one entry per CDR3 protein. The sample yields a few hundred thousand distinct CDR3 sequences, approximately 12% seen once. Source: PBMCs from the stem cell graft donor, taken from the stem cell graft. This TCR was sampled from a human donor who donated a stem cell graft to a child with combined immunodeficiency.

The CDR3 DNA reads TGTGCCAGCAGCGCCCCGGGACTCGGCACAGATACGCAGTATTTT. Translation gives CASSAPGLGTDTQYF. V gene TRBV11-2 combines with J gene TRBJ2-3; TRBD2 is a possible D gene (6 bases). V gave up 5 bases and J gave up 1 base, with 13 bases separating them. In germline, CDR1 is SGHAT, CDR2 FQNNGV. The CDR3 extends over 15 amino acids.